This T cell receptor (beta chain) was captured by sequencing in a study of cytotoxic CD8 clonotypes in ibrutinib-treated CLL. Assay used: immunoSEQ multiplex PCR; TCRdb lists only in-frame clones, some missing. The sample comprises around 250,000 clones, 60% to 75% of which are singletons, and 15% rests with the top ten. Roughly 2.1 micrograms of genomic DNA came from cryopreserved PBMCs for TCR beta libraries. V was pared by 5 bases and J by 2 bases, with 10 bases between. This CDR3 contains 13 residues. CDR1 is SGHAT, CDR2 FQNNGV, per germline. The receptor was derived from a human donor with chronic lymphocytic leukemia. The chain joins TRBV11-2 to TRBJ2-7, with D possibly matching TRBD1 (6 bases). Sequencing was performed on PBMCs, taken after 24 months of ibrutinib treatment. The CDR3 is CASSQRQAYEQYF. The CDR3 DNA reads TGTGCCAGCAGCCAGAGACAGGCCTACGAGCAGTACTTC.